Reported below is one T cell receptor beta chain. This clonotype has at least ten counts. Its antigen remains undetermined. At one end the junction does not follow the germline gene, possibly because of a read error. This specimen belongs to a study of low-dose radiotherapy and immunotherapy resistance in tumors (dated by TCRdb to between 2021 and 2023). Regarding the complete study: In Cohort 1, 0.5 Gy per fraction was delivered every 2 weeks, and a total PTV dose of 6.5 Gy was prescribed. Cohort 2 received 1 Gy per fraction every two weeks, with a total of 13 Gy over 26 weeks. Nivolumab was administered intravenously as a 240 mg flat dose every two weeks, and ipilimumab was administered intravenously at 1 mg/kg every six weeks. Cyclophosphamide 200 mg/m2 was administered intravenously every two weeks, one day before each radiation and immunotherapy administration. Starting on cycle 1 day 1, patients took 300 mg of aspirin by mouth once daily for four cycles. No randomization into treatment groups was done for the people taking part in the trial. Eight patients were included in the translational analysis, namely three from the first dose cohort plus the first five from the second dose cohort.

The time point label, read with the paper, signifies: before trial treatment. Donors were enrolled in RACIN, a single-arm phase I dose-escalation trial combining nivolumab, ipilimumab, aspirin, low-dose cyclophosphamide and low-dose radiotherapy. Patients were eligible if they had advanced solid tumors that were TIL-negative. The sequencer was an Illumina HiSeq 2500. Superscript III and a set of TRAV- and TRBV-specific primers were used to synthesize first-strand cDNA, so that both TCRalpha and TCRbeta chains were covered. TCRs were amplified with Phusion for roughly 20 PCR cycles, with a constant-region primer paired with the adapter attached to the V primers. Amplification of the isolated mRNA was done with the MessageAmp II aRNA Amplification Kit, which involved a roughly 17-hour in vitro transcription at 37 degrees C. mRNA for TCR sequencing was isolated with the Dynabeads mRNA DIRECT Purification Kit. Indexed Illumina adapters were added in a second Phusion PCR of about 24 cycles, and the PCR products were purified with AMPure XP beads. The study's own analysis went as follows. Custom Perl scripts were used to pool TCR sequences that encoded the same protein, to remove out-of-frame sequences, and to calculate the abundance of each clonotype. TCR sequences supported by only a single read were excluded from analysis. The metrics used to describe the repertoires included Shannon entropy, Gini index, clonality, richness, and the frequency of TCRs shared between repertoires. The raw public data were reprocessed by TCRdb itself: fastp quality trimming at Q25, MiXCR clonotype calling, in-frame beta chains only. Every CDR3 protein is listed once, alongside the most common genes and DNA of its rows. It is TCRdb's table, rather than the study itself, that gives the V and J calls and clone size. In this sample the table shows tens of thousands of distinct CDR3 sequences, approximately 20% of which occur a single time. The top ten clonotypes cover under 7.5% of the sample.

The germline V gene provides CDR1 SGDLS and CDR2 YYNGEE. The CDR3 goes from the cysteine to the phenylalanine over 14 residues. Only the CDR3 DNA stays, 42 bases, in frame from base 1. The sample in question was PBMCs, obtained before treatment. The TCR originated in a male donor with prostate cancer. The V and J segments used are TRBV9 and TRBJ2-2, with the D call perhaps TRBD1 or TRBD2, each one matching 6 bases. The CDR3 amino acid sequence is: CATSHGGPSGELFF. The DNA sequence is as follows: TGTGCCACCAGCCATGGGGGGCCCTCCGGGGAGCTGTTTTTT.